One and the same sample provided the 11 T cell receptor beta chains below, sequenced in a study of T-cell memory formation after mild COVID-19. TCRdb passed the 5' RACE reads through MiXCR, listing each CDR3 protein once. The sample holds about 340,000 distinct CDR3 sequences, around a sixth seen once. The sample comprised PBMCs or a T cell subset sorted from them (not recorded which). Source of these receptors: a man between 18 and 35 years old who had mild COVID-19 (a few samples of this study predate the infection). Cell type and time point are not known.

This clonotype has a handful of counts. This chain links TRBV5-6 with TRBJ2-2; 11 nucleotides line up with TRBD1. The germline V gene encodes CDR1 SGHDT and CDR2 YYEEEE. The CDR3 has 15 residues. The J segment lost 4 bases and the V segment lost 4 bases, leaving 3 bases of the junction unmatched. The CDR3 is CASSRTGGLTGELFF. The CDR3 bases are TGTGCCAGCAGCAGGACAGGGGGCCTCACCGGGGAGCTGTTTTTT.

This clonotype showed up just a few times. The chain links TRBV18 to TRBJ2-7; weak D call: TRBD1 (5 bases). Germline V gene lookup returns CDR1 KGHSH and CDR2 LQKENI. The CDR3 has 13 residues. V lost 6 bases, J lost 4 bases, and 13 bases lay in between. The CDR3 reads CASSAGLEYEQYF. The CDR3 DNA follows: TGTGCCAGCTCCGCAGGGTTGGAGTACGAGCAGTACTTC.

V gene TRBV3-1 combines with J gene TRBJ2-2; D is unresolved. CDR1 and CDR2 (germline): LGHDT, YNNKEL (reference sequence). The CDR3 totals 16 residues. The germline V and J ends were trimmed by 3 bases and 2 bases, with 13 bases remaining between them. CDR3 bases: TGTGCCAGCAGCCACTGGTCTCTACCCAACACCGGGGAGCTGTTTTTT. Translation gives CASSHWSLPNTGELFF. Based on the CDR3 plus reference TRBV3-1 and TRBJ2-2, the full variable domain is DTAVSQTPKYLVTQMGNDKSIKCEQNLGHDTMYWYKQDSKKFLKIMFSYNNKELIINETVPNRFSPKSPDKAHLNLHINSLELGDSAVYFCASSHWSLPNTGELFFGEGSRLTVL.

This clonotype has ten or more counts. The chain uses TRBV4-3 and TRBJ2-7, with D maybe TRBD2 (6 bases). V gave up 4 bases and J gave up 5 bases, with 18 bases separating them. Germline V gene data show CDR1 as LGHNA and CDR2 as YSLEER. The CDR3 has 15 amino acids. The CDR3 nucleotides are TGCGCCAGCAGCCCTGGCTGGGGGGTGGGAAACGAGCAGTACTTC. It is translated as CASSPGWGVGNEQYF.

This clonotype showed up just once. V is TRBV27 and J is TRBJ1-5, with D perhaps matching TRBD1 (5 bases). CDR3 length equals 14 residues. Trimming cost V 1 base and J 6 bases, with 10 bases left between them. Germline CDR1 and CDR2: MNHEY and SMNVEV (reference sequence). CDR3 sequence (DNA): TGTGCCAGCAGTTTATTGGGGCCCCGTCAGCCCCAGCATTTT. Encoded protein: CASSLLGPRQPQHF.

This clonotype was seen only a few times. The gene calls are TRBV13 and TRBJ2-7; D is tentatively TRBD1 or TRBD2 (5 bases each). From germline, CDR1 is PRHDT and CDR2 FYEKMQ (reference sequence). Trimming pared 5 bases from V and 6 bases from J, leaving 17 bases between. CDR3 length: 14 residues. The CDR3, as DNA: TGTGCCAGCAGCGAGGGACCCACTGGGTTCGAGCAGTACTTC. Residues: CASSEGPTGFEQYF.

This clonotype has just one count. The chain is built from TRBV5-1 and TRBJ2-2; 8 bases map to TRBD1. The CDR3 has 14 residues. Germline V gene lookup returns CDR1 SGHRS and CDR2 YFSETQ. The V segment lost 4 bases and the J segment 6 bases; nucleotides outside the gene matches: 5. CDR3 nucleotide sequence: TGCGCCAGCAGCCCCTCGACAGGGGCCGGGGAGCTGTTTTTT. Translation gives CASSPSTGAGELFF.

In its sample, this clonotype was seen a few times. The V call is TRBV10-3, the J call TRBJ2-7, with a tentative D call TRBD2 (5 bases). Trimming pared 2 bases from V and 3 bases from J, leaving 11 bases between. Germline V CDR1 and CDR2: ENHRY, SYGVKD. The CDR3 runs to 14 residues. CDR3 in DNA: TGTGCCATCAGTGAGACTTTCCGGGACTACGAGCAGTACTTC. Protein sequence: CAISETFRDYEQYF.

V gene TRBV15 combines with J gene TRBJ1-4; D unclear. Germline loops: CDR1 LNHNV, CDR2 YYDKDF (reference sequence). The CDR3 has 14 amino acids. With 1 base removed from V and 4 bases from J, the gap between germline ends came to 7 bases. CDR3: CATSRGVGNEKLFF. The CDR3 nucleotides are TGTGCCACCAGCAGAGGGGTGGGTAATGAAAAACTGTTTTTT.

This clonotype appeared a few times. J is TRBJ1-1 and V is TRBV10-3; D unclear. The CDR3 spans 15 residues. Germline loops: CDR1 ENHRY, CDR2 SYGVKD. Between the trimmed V and J ends, which lost 2 bases and 2 bases, there was a span of 12 bases. CDR3 amino acids: CAISEPEGSNTEAFF. As DNA, the CDR3 is TGTGCCATCAGTGAGCCCGAAGGCAGCAACACTGAAGCTTTCTTT.

This clonotype has ten or more counts. The chain combines TRBV27 with TRBJ2-5, with D tentatively TRBD1 (5 bases). Germline lookup yields CDR1 MNHEY and CDR2 SMNVEV (reference sequence). Trimming shortened V by 3 bases and J by 2 bases, and 13 bases separated the two germline ends. There are 15 residues in the CDR3. In nucleotides, the CDR3 is TGTGCCAGCAGTTTCGGCCAGGGCCAACAAGAGACCCAGTACTTC. Protein: CASSFGQGQQETQYF.